The text below deals with one TCR beta chain. The specificity of this receptor is unknown. No much larger clonotype is one base removed from it; base qualities were not supplied. From the cysteine through the phenylalanine, the CDR3 covers 18 amino acids. Just the 54-base CDR3 DNA is kept, in frame starting at base 1. Via the germline V gene (reference sequence), CDR1 is LNHDA and CDR2 SQIVND. At the junction V is shortened by 6 bases and J by 1 base, with 24 bases in between. On a MiSeq, deep resolution sequencing aimed for a depth between 1 in 1 million and 1 in 200,000 T cells, with each clonotype covered approximately 10x on average. TCR beta libraries were generated with the immunoSEQ hsTCRB Kit. Concerning the study's data processing: ImmunoSEQ Data Assistant and ImmunoSEQ Analyzer were used for data analysis, and V, D and J genes were assigned according to IMGT definitions. Clonality was computed as one minus normalized Shannon entropy of productive rearrangement frequencies, ranging from 0 to 1. Only overrepresented clonotypes making up at least 0.05% of the repertoire of each patient were included in the public clonotype analysis. Approximately 13 age-matched healthy donor repertoires from immuneACCESS served as clonality controls. Here the immuneACCESS table is served through TCRdb, limited to in-frame sequences with V and J called. Missing clones are a known gap in these copies; in checked studies unresolved V genes cover under half, and the rest lacks a known reason. Clone size and V and J calls were adopted from that table, with D and trimming inferred from the DNA. This sample lists some 61,000 clones; approximately 71% were detected once. The ten largest clonotypes hold 5.7% of the sample.

This specimen's time point label, interpreted: approximately 11 months on ibrutinib. For TCR beta library preparation, approximately 2 micrograms of genomic DNA were extracted from the cryopreserved PBMCs. Longitudinal blood samples from CLL patients receiving ibrutinib monotherapy were subjected to high-throughput TCR beta sequencing. Patients were enrolled in a phase 2 open-label single-center ibrutinib monotherapy trial. This record belongs to a study of cytotoxic CD8 clonotypes in ibrutinib-treated CLL (dated by TCRdb to 2020 to 2023). In terms of the full investigation: The cohort was composed of about a dozen relapsed/refractory and approximately 16 treatment-naive patients; IGHV unmutated status was identified in 17 patients. Patients were still on ibrutinib when every remission and progressive disease sample was collected. Partial responses were observed in approximately 24 patients and complete responses in 2; after a median follow-up of around 68 months, remission was maintained in 15 or so patients and progression was observed in about twelve. On average, each sample had approximately 250,000 productive templates and tens of thousands of productive rearrangements. Longitudinal samples were available for 26 of the 86 trial participants. Cryopreserved peripheral blood mononuclear cells were obtained before treatment, at response, and at either sustained remission or disease progression. The response samples were drawn at a median of approximately twelve months into treatment, with a range of about 6 to 36 months. The full study reports these points: Public clonotypes were found to be uncommon and were observed to contract or remain stable during treatment; the increase in clonality was shown to reflect expansion of private clonotypes at ibrutinib response. Sampling times were not matched between sustained-remission and progressing patients, and lymph node repertoires were not studied. Clonality increased at ibrutinib response, stayed stable in sustained remission, and fell back toward baseline at progression. Baseline clonality was found to be higher than that of age-matched healthy donors and was strongly correlated with circulating CD8+ T-cell counts.

This sequence was found in a human donor with chronic lymphocytic leukemia. Sequenced here: PBMCs, sampled after 12 months of ibrutinib treatment. The chain uses TRBV19 and TRBJ2-5, with TRBD2 tentatively as D gene (5 bases match). The base sequence is TGTGCCAGTAGCAATCGCCCCGTCGGGGTAGTGGGCCAAGAGACCCAGTACTTC. This translates into CASSNRPVGVVGQETQYF.